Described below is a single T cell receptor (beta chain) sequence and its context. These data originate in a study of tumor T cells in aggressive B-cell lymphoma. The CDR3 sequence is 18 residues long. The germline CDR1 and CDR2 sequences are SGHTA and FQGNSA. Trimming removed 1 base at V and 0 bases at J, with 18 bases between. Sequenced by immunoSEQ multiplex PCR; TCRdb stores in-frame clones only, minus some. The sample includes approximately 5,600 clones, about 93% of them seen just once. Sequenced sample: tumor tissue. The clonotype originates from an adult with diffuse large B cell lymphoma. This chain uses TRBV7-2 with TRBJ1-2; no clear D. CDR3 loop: CASSLGSGEAGANYGYTF. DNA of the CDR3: TGTGCCAGCAGCTTAGGATCCGGGGAAGCAGGAGCTAACTATGGCTACACCTTC.